These 14 T cell receptor beta chains were all obtained from the same sample, sequenced in a study of shared clonotypes between healthy human individuals. Only in-frame clones appear in the TCRdb table, and some are missing; sequencing was by immunoSEQ multiplex PCR. The sample has around 2,000,000 clones, approximately 94% seen once; the top ten hold 0.9% to 1.5%. Naive CD8 isolation took CD45RO-negative cells positively selected for CCR7 and excluded terminally differentiated effector memory CD45RA+ cells. Sequencing was done on a sample of naive CD8+ T cells sorted from blood. These receptors were obtained from a man between 18 and 35 years old in good health.

The V call is TRBV28, the J call TRBJ2-7; 11 bases match TRBD2. The CDR3 runs to 15 residues. Trimming cost V 6 bases and J 2 bases; bases outside gene matches: 6. The V gene's germline CDR1 is MDHEN and CDR2 SYDVKM. CDR3 bases: TGTGCCAGCAGGCCGACTAGCGGGGTCACCTACGAGCAGTACTTC. This translates into CASRPTSGVTYEQYF.

The rearrangement uses TRBV7-8 and TRBJ2-7, with D maybe TRBD1 (6 bases). The CDR3 totals 16 residues. Germline CDR1 SGHVS, CDR2 FQNEAQ. V was pared by 7 bases and J by 5 bases, with 24 bases between. The CDR3 nucleotides read TGTGCCAGCACCCCTCAGGGAAGACAGGATTCGGACGAGCAGTACTTC. Translating gives CASTPQGRQDSDEQYF.

The gene calls are TRBV7-2 and TRBJ2-2; 7 bases map to TRBD2. J gave up 7 bases and V 6 bases, and 11 bases lay outside the gene matches. Germline loops: CDR1 SGHTA, CDR2 FQGNSA. CDR3 size: 15 residues. DNA for the CDR3: TGTGCCAGCAGGTCCAGCGGGGCGACAGTCGGGGAGCTGTTTTTT. Residues: CASRSSGATVGELFF.

This chain uses TRBV7-6 with TRBJ2-1; TRBD1 matches at 7 bases. CDR1 and CDR2 (germline): SGHVS, FNYEAQ. V was clipped by 2 bases and J by 1 base; unmatched bases: 8. The CDR3 has 17 residues. The CDR3 reads CASSLMDRRLSYNEQFF. CDR3 sequence (DNA): TGTGCCAGCAGCTTAATGGACAGGAGGCTGTCCTACAATGAGCAGTTCTTC.

The chain recombines TRBV29-1 with TRBJ1-2; weak D call: TRBD1 (5 bases). Germline assignment: CDR1 SQVTM and CDR2 ANQGSEA. Trimming left V 3 bases short and J 6 bases short, with 14 bases between. The CDR3 consists of 13 residues. The CDR3 reads CSVDQGSSDGYTF. The CDR3 nucleotides are TGCAGCGTTGATCAGGGAAGTTCGGATGGCTACACCTTC.

The V gene is TRBV7-9, the J gene TRBJ1-2; D gene ambiguous. CDR3 length: 18 amino acids. V dropped 5 bases and J dropped 1 base, with 23 bases sitting between them. The germline V gene has CDR1 SEHNR and CDR2 FQNEAQ (reference sequence). DNA of the CDR3: TGTGCCAGCAGCCCCTTGAGTCCTTACGACGACTATAACTATGGCTACACCTTC. Amino acids: CASSPLSPYDDYNYGYTF.

The V gene is TRBV9, the J gene TRBJ2-6; D remains ambiguous. The CDR3 extends over 15 amino acids. The V end lost 0 bases, the J end lost 2 bases, and 6 bases lay between the germline ends. Looked up from germline, CDR1 is SGDLS and CDR2 is YYNGEE. CDR3 in amino acids: CASSVGVPGANVLTF. CDR3 nucleotide sequence: TGTGCCAGCAGCGTAGGTGTTCCTGGGGCCAACGTCCTGACTTTC.

The chain couples TRBV7-9 to TRBJ2-7, with 9 bases aligning to TRBD1. Germline CDR1 SEHNR, CDR2 FQNEAQ (reference sequence). After removal of 2 bases from V and 3 bases from J, the junction contained 17 bases not matched to a gene. The CDR3 totals 19 residues. CDR3 residues: CASSLSRGGIGTGLYEQYF. In DNA form, the CDR3 reads TGTGCCAGCAGCTTATCACGTGGCGGGATAGGGACAGGGCTCTACGAGCAGTACTTC.

The V and J genes are TRBV6-1 and TRBJ1-1, with a tentative D call TRBD1 (5 bases). V was pared by 3 bases and J by 11 bases, with 10 bases between. CDR1 is MNHNS, CDR2 SASEGT, per germline. CDR3 length: 11 amino acids. CDR3 DNA: TGTGCCAGCAGTGACGGGGGTTACGCTTTCTTT. Protein sequence: CASSDGGYAFF.

This chain connects TRBV7-9 to TRBJ1-1, with D uncertain. Germline loops: CDR1 SEHNR, CDR2 FQNEAQ (reference sequence). V was cut by 2 bases and J by 3 bases, with 10 bases left in between. The CDR3 consists of 14 residues. Here the CDR3 DNA reads TGTGCCAGCAGCTTACGCGATCAGGACACTGAAGCTTTCTTT. This translates into CASSLRDQDTEAFF.

The chain couples TRBV28 to TRBJ2-1; D gene uncertain. The CDR3 runs 16 residues. V lost 4 bases and J 4 bases, leaving 17 bases between the germline ends. The V gene's germline CDR1 is MDHEN and CDR2 SYDVKM. CDR3 sequence: CASSSPNEEVYNEQFF. CDR3 nucleotide sequence: TGTGCCAGCAGTTCACCAAACGAAGAAGTGTACAATGAGCAGTTCTTC.

This rearrangement joins TRBV6-1 to TRBJ2-1; D may be TRBD1 (5 bases). The ends were cut back, 10 bases at V and 9 bases at J, with 19 bases in the middle. The CDR3 contains 13 residues. Germline CDR1 and CDR2: MNHNS and SASEGT. The CDR3 DNA reads as TGTGCCACCCGAGCCCCGACAGTACCTGAGCAGTTCTTC. Amino acids: CATRAPTVPEQFF.

The chain recombines TRBV5-6 with TRBJ2-7; D may correspond to TRBD1 or TRBD2 (6 bases each). V lost 1 base to trimming and J lost 2 bases, with 13 bases between them. The CDR3 contains 15 residues. The germline V gene has CDR1 SGHDT and CDR2 YYEEEE. The CDR3 protein is CASSLLGGLAYEQYF. The CDR3 nucleotides are TGTGCCAGCAGCTTGTTGGGGGGCCTAGCCTACGAGCAGTACTTC. Drawing the rest from reference TRBV5-6 and TRBJ2-7, the complete variable domain is DAGVTQSPTHLIKTRGQQVTLRCSPKSGHDTVSWYQQALGQGPQFIFQYYEEEERQRGNFPDRFSGHQFPNYSSELNVNALLLGDSALYLCASSLLGGLAYEQYFGPGTRLTVT.

The gene calls are TRBV4-1 and TRBJ2-7, with 7 nucleotides matching TRBD2. Germline CDR1 reads MGHRA; CDR2 reads YSYEKL. The CDR3 covers 18 residues. Trimming cost V 1 base and J 4 bases; bases outside gene matches: 16. As DNA, the CDR3 is TGCGCCAGCAGCCAAGGAGTTGGTCTGGCGGGAGTGGTATACGAGCAGTACTTC. This codes for CASSQGVGLAGVVYEQYF.